This passage covers 16 T cell receptor beta chains from one sample sequenced in a study of T cells in Graves' hyperthyroidism and ophthalmopathy. Using RNA transcripts as the source, TCR beta CDR3 regions were amplified. Primed by the HTBI set, a first-round RT-PCR was run on the TCR CDR3. In TCRdb, the multiplex PCR reads were re-called with MiXCR into one record per CDR3 protein. The sample has approximately 510,000 distinct CDR3 sequences, 20% seen once; the top ten hold roughly 29%. Sequencing was performed on blood. The receptors originated from a man aged 18-30 years with Graves' hyperthyroidism.

This clonotype was seen at least ten times. J is TRBJ1-2 and V is TRBV30; 9 positions agree with TRBD1. Unmatched junction bases numbered 2, after V lost 1 base and J lost 8 bases. This CDR3 is 12 amino acids long. CDR1 GTSNPN and CDR2 SVGIG come from the germline V gene (reference sequence). In nucleotides, the CDR3 is TGTGCCTGGAGTGCGGACAGGGGCGGCTACACCTTC. Protein product: CAWSADRGGYTF.

This clonotype was seen a single time. The gene calls are TRBV20-1 and TRBJ1-3, with D maybe TRBD1 (5 bases). The CDR3 extends over 14 amino acids. CDR1 and CDR2 (germline): DFQATT, SNEGSKA (reference sequence). The germline V and J ends were trimmed by 3 bases and 0 bases, with 9 bases remaining between them. CDR3 sequence reads: CSASRQSSGNTIYF. In DNA, the CDR3 is TGCAGTGCTAGCAGACAGAGCTCTGGAAACACCATATATTTT.

CDR3 in amino acids: CASSPSPGHYGYTF. DNA of the CDR3: TGTGCCAGCAGCCCAAGCCCAGGACACTATGGCTACACCTTC. V and J are TRBV9 and TRBJ1-2, with D uncertain. V lost 4 bases and J lost 3, with 13 bases in between. CDR3 length equals 14 residues. Germline V gene data show CDR1 as SGDLS and CDR2 as YYNGEE.

Concerning this clonotype itself: Mismatch with germline at one junction end may stem from a read error. The chain couples TRBV10-3 to TRBJ2-2; D may be TRBD2 (5 bases). CDR3 length equals 15 residues. Germline V gene data show CDR1 as ENHRY and CDR2 as SYGVKD. CDR3 sequence reads: CAISKGYIATGELCF. DNA of the CDR3: TGTGCCATCTCCAAGGGATATATAGCCACCGGGGAGCTGTGTTTT.

The V call is TRBV12-3 or TRBV12-4, the J call TRBJ2-7, with D possibly being TRBD1 or TRBD2 (7 bases each). The CDR3 covers 15 residues. The V end lost 1 base, the J end lost 4 bases, and 14 bases lay between the germline ends. This CDR3 reads CASSLGSRGGYEQYF. Written as DNA, the CDR3 is TGTGCCAGCAGTTTAGGTAGCAGGGGGGGGTACGAGCAGTACTTC.

This chain uses TRBV6-5 with TRBJ2-6; D is uncertain. The CDR3 consists of 15 residues. CDR1 is MNHEY and CDR2 is SVGAGI in the germline V gene. The V gene lost 1 base and the J gene lost 1 base, with 5 bases spanning the gap. The CDR3 loop is CASSYLQSGANVLTF. The CDR3, as DNA: TGTGCCAGCAGTTACTTACAGTCTGGGGCCAACGTCCTGACTTTC.

This clonotype was seen repeatedly, ten times or more. The genes are TRBV12-3 or TRBV12-4 and TRBJ1-2, with 8 bases identical to TRBD1. This CDR3 contains 15 residues. The V and J ends lost 1 base and 6 bases, in that order; junction bases with no gene match: 7. CDR3 DNA: TGTGCCAGCAGTTTAGGTTTCCAGGGGGCGAATGGCTACACCTTC. Encoded protein: CASSLGFQGANGYTF.

In this sample, this clonotype turned up many times. The chain is built from TRBV5-1 and TRBJ1-1; D gene uncertain. Germline CDR1 reads SGHRS; CDR2 reads YFSETQ. The CDR3 runs 17 residues. Between the trimmed V and J ends, which lost 1 base and 0 bases, there was a span of 16 bases. The CDR3 DNA is TGCGCCAGCAGCTTGCAGCAACGGGGTAGTATGAACACTGAAGCTTTCTTT. Its translation: CASSLQQRGSMNTEAFF.

This clonotype was found many times. This chain connects TRBV12-3 or TRBV12-4 to TRBJ2-7; D is possibly TRBD1 or TRBD2 (5 bases each). This CDR3 contains 12 residues. Trimming shortened V by 8 bases and J by 7 bases, and 15 bases separated the two germline ends. The CDR3 sequence is CASADPGTEQYF. CDR3 DNA: TGTGCCAGCGCAGACCCCGGGACGGAGCAGTACTTC.

The V gene is TRBV6-5, the J gene TRBJ2-5; the match to TRBD1 covers 8 bases. Trimming cost V 2 bases and J 10 bases; bases outside gene matches: 6. This CDR3 is 13 amino acids long. Germline V gene sequence: CDR1 MNHEY, CDR2 SVGAGI. The CDR3 spells CASSYGQGGDQYF. DNA for the CDR3: TGTGCCAGCAGTTACGGACAGGGCGGTGACCAGTACTTC.

The table lists this clonotype with many counts. The rearrangement joins TRBV6-2 or TRBV6-3 to TRBJ2-7; D gene unclear. Trimming cost V 2 bases and J 3 bases, with 14 bases left between them. CDR1 MNHEY and CDR2 SVGEGT come from the germline V gene. The CDR3 extends over 15 amino acids. The CDR3 here is CASSYPRPGHYEQYF. The CDR3 DNA follows: TGTGCCAGCAGTTACCCGAGGCCGGGTCACTACGAGCAGTACTTC.

This clonotype showed up many times. This chain links TRBV2 with TRBJ1-2; the D is unclear. Germline V gene lookup returns CDR1 SNHLY and CDR2 FYNNEI. V lost 0 bases, J lost 4 bases, and 9 bases lay in between. This CDR3 region has 14 residues. The CDR3: CASSEAPLSYGYTF. CDR3 DNA sequence: TGTGCCAGCAGTGAAGCGCCACTGTCCTATGGCTACACCTTC.

This clonotype was recorded at least ten times. This chain connects TRBV5-1 to TRBJ1-2, with D perhaps TRBD1 (6 bases). This CDR3 comprises 11 residues. Looked up from germline, CDR1 is SGHRS and CDR2 is YFSETQ. Trimming took 7 bases from V and 3 from J, leaving 7 bases between them. The CDR3, as DNA: TGCGCCAGCCGACAGGACTATGGCTACACCTTC. Translating gives CASRQDYGYTF. Full variable domain (outside the CDR3, taken from reference TRBV5-1 and TRBJ1-2): KAGVTQTPRYLIKTRGQQVTLSCSPISGHRSVSWYQQTPGQGLQFLFEYFSETQRNKGNFPGRFSGRQFSNSRSEMNVSTLELGDSALYLCASRQDYGYTFGSGTRLTVV.

The chain combines TRBV19 with TRBJ1-1, with D perhaps matching TRBD1 (5 bases). Germline values: CDR1 LNHDA, CDR2 SQIVND (reference sequence). The CDR3 is made up of 13 amino acids. V lost 6 bases and J 1 base, leaving 9 bases between the germline ends. The CDR3 is CASRRQSNTEAFF. The CDR3 bases are TGTGCCAGTAGACGACAGTCGAACACTGAAGCTTTCTTT.

The CDR3 spells CASSSLLTGLDTEAFF. The DNA for the CDR3 is TGTGCCAGCAGCTCCCTGTTGACAGGGTTGGACACTGAAGCTTTCTTT. The chain links TRBV7-6 to TRBJ1-1; 7 bases match TRBD1. CDR1 and CDR2 from the germline V gene are SGHVS and FNYEAQ. V trimming: 4 bases; J trimming: 3 bases; junction bases outside the gene matches: 11. CDR3 length: 16 residues.

As concerns this clonotype: The germline gene is not matched at one end of the junction; a read error may be the cause. The V gene is TRBV28, the J gene TRBJ2-7, with D perhaps TRBD1 or TRBD2 (6 bases each). This CDR3 contains 15 residues. Germline V gene lookup returns CDR1 MDHEN and CDR2 SYDVKM. The CDR3 region is CASCPVRGRSHEQYF. The CDR3 DNA reads as TGTGCCAGCTGCCCAGTACGGGGGCGCAGCCACGAACAGTACTTC.